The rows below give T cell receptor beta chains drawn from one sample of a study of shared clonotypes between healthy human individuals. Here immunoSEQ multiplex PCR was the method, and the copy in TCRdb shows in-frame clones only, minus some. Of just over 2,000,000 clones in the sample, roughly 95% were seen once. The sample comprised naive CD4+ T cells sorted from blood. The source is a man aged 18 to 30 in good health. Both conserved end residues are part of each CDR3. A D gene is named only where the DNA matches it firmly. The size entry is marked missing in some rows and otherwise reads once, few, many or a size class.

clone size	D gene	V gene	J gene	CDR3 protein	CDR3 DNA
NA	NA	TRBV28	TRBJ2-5	CASRGLPPQHF	TGTGCCAGCAGGGGACTTCCTCCACAACACTTC
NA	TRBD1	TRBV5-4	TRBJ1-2	CASRGQGEWGYTF	TGTGCCAGCAGAGGACAGGGAGAGTGGGGCTACACCTTC
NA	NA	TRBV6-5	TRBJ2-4	CASSSWDGKNIQYF	TGTGCCAGTAGTTCGTGGGATGGCAAAAACATTCAGTACTTC
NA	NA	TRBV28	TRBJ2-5	CATSRGWGWETQYF	TGTGCCACCTCGCGGGGTTGGGGGTGGGAGACCCAGTACTTC
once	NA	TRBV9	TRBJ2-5	CASSASNQETQYF	TGTGCCAGCAGCGCTAGTAATCAAGAGACCCAGTACTTC
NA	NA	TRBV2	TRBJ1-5	CASRAGLDRRAQHF	TGTGCCAGCAGGGCTGGACTAGACAGGAGGGCCCAGCATTTT
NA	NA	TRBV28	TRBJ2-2	CASSLSGDTGELFF	TGTGCCAGCAGTTTATCTGGGGACACCGGGGAGCTGTTTTTT
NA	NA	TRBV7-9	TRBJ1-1	CASSFVQGAFF	TGTGCCAGCAGCTTCGTCCAGGGAGCTTTCTTT
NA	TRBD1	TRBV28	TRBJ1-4	CASSAATGRGTNEKLFF	TGTGCCAGCAGTGCCGCGACAGGGAGGGGAACTAATGAAAAACTGTTTTTT
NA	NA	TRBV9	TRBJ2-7	CASSVGVSSYEQYF	TGTGCCAGCAGCGTGGGGGTTAGCTCCTACGAGCAGTACTTC
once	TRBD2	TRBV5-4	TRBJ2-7	CASSLTSGGNYEQYF	TGTGCCAGCAGTCTTACTAGCGGGGGGAACTACGAGCAGTACTTC
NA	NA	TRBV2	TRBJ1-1	CASRDSLNTEAFF	TGTGCCAGCAGGGACAGTCTGAACACTGAAGCTTTCTTT
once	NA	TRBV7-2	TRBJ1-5	CASSLMNQPQHF	TGTGCCAGCAGCTTAATGAATCAGCCCCAGCATTTT
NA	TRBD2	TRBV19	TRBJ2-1	CASSVRTSGSSYNEQFF	TGTGCCAGTAGTGTAAGGACTAGCGGGAGTTCCTACAATGAGCAGTTCTTC
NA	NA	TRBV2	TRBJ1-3	CASGDSGNTIYF	TGTGCCAGCGGGGACTCTGGAAACACCATATATTTT
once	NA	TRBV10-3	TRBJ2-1	CAISSAYNEQFF	TGTGCCATCTCTAGCGCCTACAATGAGCAGTTCTTC
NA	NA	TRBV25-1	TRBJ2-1	CASSLYNEQFF	TGTGCCAGCAGCCTCTACAATGAGCAGTTCTTC
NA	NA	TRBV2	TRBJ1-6	CASSEGSAYSPLHF	TGTGCCAGCAGTGAAGGATCTGCGTATTCACCCCTCCACTTT
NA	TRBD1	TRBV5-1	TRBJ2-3	CASSPQARGYGTDTQYF	TGCGCCAGCAGCCCCCAGGCCAGGGGGTATGGCACAGATACGCAGTATTTT
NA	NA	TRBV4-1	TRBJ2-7	CASSQDPRGLSGEQYF	TGCGCCAGCAGCCAAGATCCCCGGGGGCTGTCGGGCGAGCAGTACTTC
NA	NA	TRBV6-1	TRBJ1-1	CASSKDPGTPSTEAFF	TGTGCCAGCAGTAAAGACCCCGGGACCCCGAGCACTGAAGCTTTCTTT